A selection of T cell receptor beta chains follows, all from one sample in a study of beta chain features in type 1 diabetes. Sequencing used immunoSEQ multiplex PCR; TCRdb keeps in-frame clones, though not all of them. The data contain just over 450,000 clones, approximately 30% of them singletons. The sequenced sample was naive CD4+ T cells from blood. These receptors came from a young man in good health. The CDR3 runs from the conserved cysteine through the conserved F or W. Not all rows give a size; the values are once, few, many and, for expanded clones, a class.

clone_size,v_call,cdr3_aa
few,TRBV7-2,CASSLRTGYEQYF
few,TRBV18,CASSPPSGGGHEQFF
-,TRBV5-4,CASSSMKNTGELFF
few,TRBV19,CASSIVWGPNEQFF
-,TRBV5-1,CASRSQPGSYNEQFF
-,TRBV28,CASSPWTSGTDTQYF
few,TRBV29-1,CSVQPDGGNQPQHF
few,TRBV6-6,CASSSNGYYEQYF
once,TRBV4-1,CASSQGQGNEQFF
-,TRBV5-1,CASSLAMSQGDYGYTF
-,TRBV29-1,CSVDLTRGDTEAFF
-,TRBV14,CASSQEHGQGNIQYF
few,TRBV7-9,CASANLLRGNSSYEQYF
few,TRBV29-1,CSGGHPNTEAFF
few,TRBV9,CASSGGVRDEQYF
-,TRBV7-9,CASSPGDYGYTF
few,TRBV7-9,CASSLIGQPQHF
-,TRBV30,CAWSGWDSYTGELFF
few,TRBV10-3,CAISSDEGSYGYTF
-,TRBV30,CAWSKLEQYF
-,TRBV5-4,CASSSGTSGYNEQFF
-,TRBV4-1,CASSQGARAWGRETQHF
-,TRBV29-1,CSADSAAEQFF
-,TRBV7-2,CASSLGLAGGVDTQYF
-,TRBV25-1,CASSENTGINTGELFF
few,TRBV29-1,CSVDRGRAGELFF
-,TRBV30,CAWNEGTDNYGYTF
-,TRBV6-5,CASSYSWREVADTQYF
-,TRBV10-3,CAIRAPGTSGRGGPSTDTQYF
-,TRBV4-2,CASSQEGLAGGEQFF
-,TRBV5-6,CASSSGLEQYF
few,TRBV30,CAWGQPNQPQHF
few,TRBV2,CASTKDRGNQPQHF
-,TRBV28,CASKSSYEQYF
-,TRBV10-3,CAISESREVQITEAFF
-,TRBV4-1,CASSQRTSGRASYEQYF
-,TRBV9,CASSVGVRGETQYF
-,TRBV7-2,CASSVQTGVDEQYF
-,TRBV6-1,CASSRDRENQPQHF
-,TRBV6-6,CASSSYRASTDTQYF
-,TRBV4-1,CASSQVDEKLFF
few,TRBV7-3,CASSLAGANNEQFF
few,TRBV11-2,CASSLEAAYNEQFF
-,TRBV14,CASSLTGVTYEQYF
few,TRBV6-6,CASSKSGTSGSYEQYF
few,TRBV2,CASSEQGGNIQYF
-,TRBV29-1,CSERLALRDTQYF
-,TRBV5-4,CASSLVGSGKETQYF
-,TRBV11-2,CASSWGELETQYF
few,TRBV25-1,CASSVTGGAGTQYF
-,TRBV7-2,CASSFGVGDTQYF
-,TRBV29-1,CSVVLGEGRTFYEQYF
-,TRBV29-1,CSVEYRDRGGNEQFF
-,TRBV5-1,CASSHPGQGDSEQYF
-,TRBV6-1,CASLGTVTDTQYF
few,TRBV13,CASSPTGTSANEQFF
-,TRBV9,CASSGTSGLHNEQFF
few,TRBV7-9,CASSSRQGQETQYF
-,TRBV7-9,CASSSGTRPGANEQFF
-,TRBV4-2,CASSQDLRQSTGELFF